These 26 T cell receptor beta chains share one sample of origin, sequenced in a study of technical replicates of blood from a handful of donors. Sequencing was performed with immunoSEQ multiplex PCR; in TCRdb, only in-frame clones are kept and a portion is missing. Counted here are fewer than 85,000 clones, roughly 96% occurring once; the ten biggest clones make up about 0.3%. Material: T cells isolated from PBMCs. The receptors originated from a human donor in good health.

The CDR3 nucleotides are TGTGCCAGCAGCTTAGCGGGGACAAGACAAGAGACCCAGTACTTC. It yields the protein CASSLAGTRQETQYF. This rearrangement joins TRBV7-2 to TRBJ2-5, with D tentatively TRBD1 (6 bases). Germline-derived CDR1 and CDR2 are SGHTA and FQGNSA. The V end lost 0 bases, the J end lost 2 bases, and 10 bases lay between the germline ends. The CDR3 totals 15 residues. Using reference TRBV7-2 and TRBJ2-5 for the parts outside the CDR3, the full variable domain is GAGVSQSPSNKVTEKGKDVELRCDPISGHTALYWYRQSLGQGLEFLIYFQGNSAPDKSGLPSDRFSAERTGGSVSTLTIQRTQQEDSAVYLCASSLAGTRQETQYFGPGTRLLVL.

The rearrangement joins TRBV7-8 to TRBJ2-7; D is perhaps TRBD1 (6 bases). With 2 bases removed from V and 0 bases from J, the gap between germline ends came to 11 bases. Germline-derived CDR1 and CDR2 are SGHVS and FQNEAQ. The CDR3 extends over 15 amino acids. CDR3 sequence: CASSLSGAFSYEQYF. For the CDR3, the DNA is TGTGCCAGCAGCTTATCAGGGGCTTTCTCCTACGAGCAGTACTTC.

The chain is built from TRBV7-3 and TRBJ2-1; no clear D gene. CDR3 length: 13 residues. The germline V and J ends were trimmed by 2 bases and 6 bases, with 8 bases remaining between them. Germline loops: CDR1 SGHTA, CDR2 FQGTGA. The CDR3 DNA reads TGTGCCAGCAGCTTAGCTAGACTCAATGAGCAGTTCTTC. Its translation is CASSLARLNEQFF.

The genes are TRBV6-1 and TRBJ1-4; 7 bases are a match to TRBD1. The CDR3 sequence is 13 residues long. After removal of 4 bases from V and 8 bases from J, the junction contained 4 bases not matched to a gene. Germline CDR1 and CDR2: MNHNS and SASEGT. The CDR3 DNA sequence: TGTGCCAGCAGTGTATTACAGGGGGAAAAACTGTTTTTT. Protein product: CASSVLQGEKLFF.

CDR3 region: CASSSTRGGELFF. The CDR3, as DNA: TGTGCCAGCAGTTCGACCAGAGGCGGGGAGCTGTTTTTT. This chain connects TRBV6-5 to TRBJ2-2; D remains ambiguous. There are 13 residues in the CDR3. V lost 4 bases to trimming and J lost 7 bases, with 10 bases between them. In germline, CDR1 is MNHEY, CDR2 SVGAGI.

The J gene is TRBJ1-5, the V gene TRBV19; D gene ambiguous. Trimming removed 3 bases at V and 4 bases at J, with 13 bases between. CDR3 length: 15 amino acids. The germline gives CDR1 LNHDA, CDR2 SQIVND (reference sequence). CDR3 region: CASSMSGLINQPQHF. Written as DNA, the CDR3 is TGTGCCAGTAGTATGAGTGGGCTAATTAATCAGCCCCAGCATTTT. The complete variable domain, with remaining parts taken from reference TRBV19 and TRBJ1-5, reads DGGITQSPKYLFRKEGQNVTLSCEQNLNHDAMYWYRQDPGQGLRLIYYSQIVNDFQKGDIAEGYSVSREKKESFPLTVTSAQKNPTAFYLCASSMSGLINQPQHFGDGTRLSIL.

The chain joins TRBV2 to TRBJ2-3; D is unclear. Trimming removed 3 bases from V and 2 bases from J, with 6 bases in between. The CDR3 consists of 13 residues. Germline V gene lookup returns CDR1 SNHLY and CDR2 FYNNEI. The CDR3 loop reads CASSDTYTDTQYF. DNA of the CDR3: TGTGCCAGCAGTGACACCTACACAGATACGCAGTATTTT.

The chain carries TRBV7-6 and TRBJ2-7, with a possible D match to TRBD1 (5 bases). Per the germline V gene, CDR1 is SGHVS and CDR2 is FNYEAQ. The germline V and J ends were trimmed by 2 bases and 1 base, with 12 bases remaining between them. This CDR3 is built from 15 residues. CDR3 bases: TGTGCCAGCAGCTTATACCAGGACATGTCCTACGAGCAGTACTTC. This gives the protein CASSLYQDMSYEQYF.

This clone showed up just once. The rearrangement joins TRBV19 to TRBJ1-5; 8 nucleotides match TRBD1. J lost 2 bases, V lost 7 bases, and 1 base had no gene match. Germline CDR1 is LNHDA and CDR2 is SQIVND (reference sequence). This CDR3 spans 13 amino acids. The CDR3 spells CASTGGGNQPQHF. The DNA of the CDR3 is TGTGCCAGTACAGGGGGCGGCAATCAGCCCCAGCATTTT. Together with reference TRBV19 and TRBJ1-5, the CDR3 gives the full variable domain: DGGITQSPKYLFRKEGQNVTLSCEQNLNHDAMYWYRQDPGQGLRLIYYSQIVNDFQKGDIAEGYSVSREKKESFPLTVTSAQKNPTAFYLCASTGGGNQPQHFGDGTRLSIL.

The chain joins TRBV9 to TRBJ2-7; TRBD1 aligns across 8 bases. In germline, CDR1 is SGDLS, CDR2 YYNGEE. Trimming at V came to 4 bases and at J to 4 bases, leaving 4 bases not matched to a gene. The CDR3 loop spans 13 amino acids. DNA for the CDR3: TGTGCCAGCAGCTCCAGACAGGGGTACGAGCAGTACTTC. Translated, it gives CASSSRQGYEQYF.

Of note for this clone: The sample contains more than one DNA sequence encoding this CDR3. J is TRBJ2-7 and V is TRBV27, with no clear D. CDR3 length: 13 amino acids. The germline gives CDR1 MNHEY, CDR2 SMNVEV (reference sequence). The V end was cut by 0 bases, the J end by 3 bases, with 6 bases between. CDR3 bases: TGTGCCAGCAGTTTATCTTCCGGCTACGAGCAGTACTTC. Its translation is CASSLSSGYEQYF.

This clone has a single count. This chain's CDR3 is CASPKQGTFNTGELFF. CDR3 coding DNA: TGTGCCAGCCCCAAACAAGGGACATTTAACACCGGGGAGCTGTTTTTT. The chain carries TRBV7-9 and TRBJ2-2, with D possibly matching TRBD1 (6 bases). Germline V CDR1 and CDR2: SEHNR, FQNEAQ (reference sequence). V was pared by 8 bases and J by 2 bases, with 18 bases between. This CDR3 is 16 amino acids long.

The CDR3 reads CASRLAGGSSEQFF. The CDR3 bases are TGTGCCAGCCGACTAGCGGGAGGGAGCAGTGAGCAGTTCTTC. The rearrangement uses TRBV27 and TRBJ2-1; 14 bases map to TRBD2. Germline CDR1 reads MNHEY; CDR2 reads SMNVEV (reference sequence). J lost 9 bases, V lost 8 bases, and 6 bases had no gene match. The CDR3 sequence is 14 residues long.

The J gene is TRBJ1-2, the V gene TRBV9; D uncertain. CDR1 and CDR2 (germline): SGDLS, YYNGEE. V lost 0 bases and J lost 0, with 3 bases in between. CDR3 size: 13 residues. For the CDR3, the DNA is TGTGCCAGCAGCGTAGGGCCTAACTATGGCTACACCTTC. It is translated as CASSVGPNYGYTF.

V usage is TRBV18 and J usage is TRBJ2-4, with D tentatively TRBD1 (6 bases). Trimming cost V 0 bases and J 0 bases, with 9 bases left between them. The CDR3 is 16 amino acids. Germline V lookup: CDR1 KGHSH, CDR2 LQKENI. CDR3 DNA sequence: TGTGCCAGCTCACCACCGACAGGATCAGCCAAAAACATTCAGTACTTC. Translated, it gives CASSPPTGSAKNIQYF.

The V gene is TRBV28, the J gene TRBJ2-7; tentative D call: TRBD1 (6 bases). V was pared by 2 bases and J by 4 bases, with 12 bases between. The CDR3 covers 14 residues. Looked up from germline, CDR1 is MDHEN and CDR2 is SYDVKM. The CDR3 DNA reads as TGTGCCAGCAGTTTACCGGGACATCGATACGAGCAGTACTTC. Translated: CASSLPGHRYEQYF.

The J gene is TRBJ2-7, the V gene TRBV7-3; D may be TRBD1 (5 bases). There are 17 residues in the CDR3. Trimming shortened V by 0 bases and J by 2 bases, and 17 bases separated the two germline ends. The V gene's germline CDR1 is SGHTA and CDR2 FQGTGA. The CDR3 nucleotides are TGTGCCAGCAGCTTAACGTCGTCACCAGGGATTCCCTACGAGCAGTACTTC. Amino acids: CASSLTSSPGIPYEQYF. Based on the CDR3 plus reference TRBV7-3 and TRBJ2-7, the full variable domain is GAGVSQTPSNKVTEKGKYVELRCDPISGHTALYWYRQSLGQGPEFLIYFQGTGAADDSGLPNDRFFAVRPEGSVSTLKIQRTERGDSAVYLCASSLTSSPGIPYEQYFGPGTRLTVT.

The CDR3 sequence is CAWSSGAGYGDEQYF. The CDR3 nucleotides read TGTGCCTGGAGCAGTGGAGCGGGATACGGGGACGAGCAGTACTTC. The V gene is TRBV30, the J gene TRBJ2-7; the match to TRBD2 covers 7 bases. Trimming at V came to 3 bases and at J to 5 bases, leaving 13 bases not matched to a gene. The CDR3 sequence is 15 residues long. Germline V CDR1 and CDR2: GTSNPN, SVGIG (reference sequence).

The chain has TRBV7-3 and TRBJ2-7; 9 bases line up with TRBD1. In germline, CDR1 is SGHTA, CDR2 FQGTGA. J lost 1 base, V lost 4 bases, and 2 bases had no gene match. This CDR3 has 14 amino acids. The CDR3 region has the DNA TGTGCCAGCAGCTCCGGGACAGGGTCCTACGAGCAGTACTTC. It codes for CASSSGTGSYEQYF.

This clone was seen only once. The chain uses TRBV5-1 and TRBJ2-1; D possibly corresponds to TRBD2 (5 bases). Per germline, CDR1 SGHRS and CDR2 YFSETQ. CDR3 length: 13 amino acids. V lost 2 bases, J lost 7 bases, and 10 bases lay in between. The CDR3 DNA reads TGCGCCAGCAGCTTCCCGCGGGCGAATGAGCAGTTCTTC. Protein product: CASSFPRANEQFF.

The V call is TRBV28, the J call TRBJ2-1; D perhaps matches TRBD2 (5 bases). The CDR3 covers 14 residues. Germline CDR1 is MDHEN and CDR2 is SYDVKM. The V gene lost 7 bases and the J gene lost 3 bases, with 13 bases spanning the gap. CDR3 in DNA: TGTGCCAGCATCTTAGCGTCCCGCTACAATGAGCAGTTCTTC. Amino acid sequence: CASILASRYNEQFF.

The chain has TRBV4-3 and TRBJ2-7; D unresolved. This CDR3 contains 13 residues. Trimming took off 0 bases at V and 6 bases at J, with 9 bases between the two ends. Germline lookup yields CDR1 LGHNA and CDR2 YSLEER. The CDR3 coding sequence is TGCGCCAGCAGCCAAGATAGCCTAGGCGAGCAGTACTTC. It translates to CASSQDSLGEQYF.

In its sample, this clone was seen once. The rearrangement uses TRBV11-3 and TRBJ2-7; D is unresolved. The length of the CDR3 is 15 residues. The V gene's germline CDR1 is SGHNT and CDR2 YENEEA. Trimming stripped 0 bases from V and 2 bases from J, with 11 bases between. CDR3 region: CASSLDSRVPYEQYF. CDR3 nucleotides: TGTGCCAGCAGCTTAGACTCGCGTGTCCCCTACGAGCAGTACTTC.

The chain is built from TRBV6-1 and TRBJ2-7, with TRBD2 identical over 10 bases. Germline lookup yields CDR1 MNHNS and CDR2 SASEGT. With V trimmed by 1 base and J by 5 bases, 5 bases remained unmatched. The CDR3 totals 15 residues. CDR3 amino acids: CASSEGLAGDHEQYF. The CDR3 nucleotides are TGTGCCAGCAGTGAAGGCCTAGCGGGAGATCACGAGCAGTACTTC.

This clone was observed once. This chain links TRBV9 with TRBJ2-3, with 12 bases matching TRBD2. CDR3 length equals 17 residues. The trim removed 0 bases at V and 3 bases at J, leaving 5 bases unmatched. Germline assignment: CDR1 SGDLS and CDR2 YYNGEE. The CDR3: CASSVDWLAGGTDTQYF. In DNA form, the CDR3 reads TGTGCCAGCAGCGTAGACTGGCTAGCGGGAGGGACAGATACGCAGTATTTT.

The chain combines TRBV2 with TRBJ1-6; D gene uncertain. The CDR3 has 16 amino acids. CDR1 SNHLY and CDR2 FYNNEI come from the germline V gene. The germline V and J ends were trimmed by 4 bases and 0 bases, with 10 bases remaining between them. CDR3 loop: CASSAGLSSYNSPLHF. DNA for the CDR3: TGTGCCAGCAGTGCCGGACTGAGCTCCTATAATTCACCCCTCCACTTT.